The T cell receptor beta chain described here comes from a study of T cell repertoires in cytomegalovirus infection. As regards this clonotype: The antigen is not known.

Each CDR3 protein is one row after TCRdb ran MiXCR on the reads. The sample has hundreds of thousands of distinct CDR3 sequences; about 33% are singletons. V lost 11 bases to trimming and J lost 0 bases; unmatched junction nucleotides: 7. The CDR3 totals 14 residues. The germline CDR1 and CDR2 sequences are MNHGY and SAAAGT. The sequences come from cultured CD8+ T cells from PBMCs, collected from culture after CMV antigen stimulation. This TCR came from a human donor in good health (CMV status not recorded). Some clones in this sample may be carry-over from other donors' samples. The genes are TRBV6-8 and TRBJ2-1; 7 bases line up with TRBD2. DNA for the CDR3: TGTGCCTCCCGGGCGGGGGACTCCTACAATGAGCAGTTCTTC. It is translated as CASRAGDSYNEQFF.